The source of this T cell receptor (beta chain) is a study of tumor and adjacent non-tumor tissue in lung cancer (dated by TCRdb to 2017 to 2018). Regarding the complete study: The cohort included some 11 adenocarcinoma, 2 squamous cell carcinoma and 1 small cell lung cancer patients. The roughly 15 patients were aged about 30 to 76 years, included ten or so men and 5 women, and had TNM stage I to III disease. In total, sequencing yielded 125,075,908 productive TCRbeta reads, which works out to an average of approximately 4 million reads per sample. The study compared bulk TCRbeta repertoires between lung tumor tissue and matched distant non-tumor lung tissue from around 16 lung cancer patients. TCRbeta CDR3 sequencing was performed on 25 to 35 paired specimens, with one tumor sample and one normal lung sample collected per patient. Broad study findings and their caveats: TCR diversity was significantly higher in younger patients, and higher tumor TCR diversity was associated with shorter overall and disease-free survival. A significantly larger cumulative share of the repertoire was made up by the top 100 clones in normal lung than in tumor tissue. Only about 14 patients were in the cohort, and the authors stated that larger samples and more detailed clinical data are needed. Peripheral blood was not sequenced, so blood TCRbeta repertoires were not examined in the lung cancer patients of the study. Significantly higher TCR diversity (inverse Simpson) was observed in tumor tissue than in normal lung tissue (roughly 390 vs 170, P = 0.0075, Mann-Whitney U test). Neither the sequencing platform nor unique molecular identifiers are named or mentioned anywhere in the methods.

CDR1 and CDR2 are drawn from the germline V gene: MNHEY, SVGAGI. The CDR3 covers 15 residues, taking in both the cysteine and the phenylalanine. This entry keeps only the CDR3 DNA: 45 bases, framed from base 1. Relative to germline, V is 2 bases shorter and J is 0 bases shorter, with 8 bases between their ends. RNA was isolated from bulk, unsorted tissue, and RNA quality was assessed with a NanoDrop ND-1000 and an Agilent 2100. Donors were newly diagnosed lung cancer patients admitted for thoracic surgery in China between August and November 2014, without prior chemotherapy. Anyone who had undergone radiotherapy or chemotherapy before, or who had another cancer at the same time, was left out of the study. Pieces of surgical tissue measuring roughly 1-2.1 cm3 were kept in RNAlater solution and held at -80 degrees C until needed. The library came from multiplex PCR. These reads were obtained on an Illumina HiSeq 2500. Following protocols modified from ARM-PCR, the researchers constructed TCRbeta libraries through three rounds of nested PCR with primers (Table S4). Before sequencing, PCR products of 200-500 bp were excised from the gel and purified with the QIAquick gel extraction kit. On the study's bioinformatics: Trimmomatic was used to clean the reads, FLASH merged the cleaned reads into complete CDR3 sequences, and MiTCR assigned the sequences to V(D)J germline segments. Clonal diversity was computed as the inverse Simpson's index with VDJtools. Productive reads were defined as in-frame sequences without a premature stop codon. TCRdb itself trimmed the public reads at Q25 with fastp, ran MiXCR and retained productive beta chains. Duplicate CDR3 protein sequences are folded into a single record with the most common DNA and genes. These V and J calls derive from TCRdb rather than the authors' analysis. This sample is represented by some 90,000 distinct CDR3 sequences; around 65% of them were singletons. The top ten clonotypes cover 15% of the sample.

This clonotype showed up many times. This receptor's antigen is unknown. Base qualities were left out, and no much larger clone turns up one base away. The chain is assembled from TRBV6-5 and TRBJ1-3; no D segment can be confidently identified. This TCR derives from a man between 65 and 85 years old with non-small cell lung cancer. The specimen was lung tumor tissue. The CDR3 reads as follows: CASSYVTNSGNTIYF. At the DNA level, the sequence is TGTGCCAGCAGTTACGTAACAAACTCTGGAAACACCATATATTTT.